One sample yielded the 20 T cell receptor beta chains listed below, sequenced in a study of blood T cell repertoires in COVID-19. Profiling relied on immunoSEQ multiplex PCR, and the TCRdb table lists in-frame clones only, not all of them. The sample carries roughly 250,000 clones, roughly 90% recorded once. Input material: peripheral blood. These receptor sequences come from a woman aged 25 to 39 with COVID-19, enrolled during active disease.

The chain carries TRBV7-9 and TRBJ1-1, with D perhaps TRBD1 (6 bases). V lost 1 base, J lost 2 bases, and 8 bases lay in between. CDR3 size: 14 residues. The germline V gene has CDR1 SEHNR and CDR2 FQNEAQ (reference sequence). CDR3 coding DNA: TGTGCCAGCAGCTTAGGACAGGAAAACACTGAAGCTTTCTTT. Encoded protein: CASSLGQENTEAFF.

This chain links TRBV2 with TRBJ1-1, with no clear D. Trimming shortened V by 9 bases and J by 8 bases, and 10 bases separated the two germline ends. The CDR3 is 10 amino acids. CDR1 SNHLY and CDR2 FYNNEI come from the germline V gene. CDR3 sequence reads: CASRQKEAFF. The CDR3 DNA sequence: TGTGCCAGTCGACAAAAAGAAGCTTTCTTT.

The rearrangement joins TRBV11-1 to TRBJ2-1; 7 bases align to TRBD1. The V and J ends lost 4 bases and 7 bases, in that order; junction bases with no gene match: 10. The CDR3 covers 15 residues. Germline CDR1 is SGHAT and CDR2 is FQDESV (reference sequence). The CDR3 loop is CASSSPNRGSNEQFF. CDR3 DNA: TGTGCCAGCAGCTCCCCAAACAGGGGATCAAATGAGCAGTTCTTC.

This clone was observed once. In DNA, the CDR3 is TGTGCCAGCAGGGGACAGACATCAACTAATGAAAAACTGTTTTTT. It yields the protein CASRGQTSTNEKLFF. The chain employs TRBV6-5 and TRBJ1-4; 7 bases match TRBD1. The V gene's germline CDR1 is MNHEY and CDR2 SVGAGI. J gave up 0 bases and V 6 bases, and 4 bases lay outside the gene matches. The CDR3 is made up of 15 amino acids.

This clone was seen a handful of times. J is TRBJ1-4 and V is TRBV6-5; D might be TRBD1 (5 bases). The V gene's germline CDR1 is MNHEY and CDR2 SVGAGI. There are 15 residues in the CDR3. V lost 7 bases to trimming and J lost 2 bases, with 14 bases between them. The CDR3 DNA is TGTGCCAGCATGTCCCCGACAGATACTAATGAAAAACTGTTTTTT. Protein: CASMSPTDTNEKLFF.

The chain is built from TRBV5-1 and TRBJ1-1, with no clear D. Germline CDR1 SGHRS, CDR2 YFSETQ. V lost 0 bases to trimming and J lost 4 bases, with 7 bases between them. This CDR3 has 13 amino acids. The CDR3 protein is CASSLGWSTEAFF. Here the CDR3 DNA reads TGCGCCAGCAGCTTGGGCTGGAGCACTGAAGCTTTCTTT. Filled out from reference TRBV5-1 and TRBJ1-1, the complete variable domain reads KAGVTQTPRYLIKTRGQQVTLSCSPISGHRSVSWYQQTPGQGLQFLFEYFSETQRNKGNFPGRFSGRQFSNSRSEMNVSTLELGDSALYLCASSLGWSTEAFFGQGTRLTVV.

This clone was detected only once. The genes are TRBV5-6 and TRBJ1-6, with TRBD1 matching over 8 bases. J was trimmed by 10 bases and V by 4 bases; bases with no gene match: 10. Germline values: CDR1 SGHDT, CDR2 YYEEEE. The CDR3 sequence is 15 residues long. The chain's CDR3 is CASSTGQGIVSPLHF. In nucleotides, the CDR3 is TGTGCCAGCAGCACCGGACAGGGCATCGTCTCACCCCTCCACTTT. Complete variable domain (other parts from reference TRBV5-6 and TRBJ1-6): DAGVTQSPTHLIKTRGQQVTLRCSPKSGHDTVSWYQQALGQGPQFIFQYYEEEERQRGNFPDRFSGHQFPNYSSELNVNALLLGDSALYLCASSTGQGIVSPLHFGNGTRLTVT.

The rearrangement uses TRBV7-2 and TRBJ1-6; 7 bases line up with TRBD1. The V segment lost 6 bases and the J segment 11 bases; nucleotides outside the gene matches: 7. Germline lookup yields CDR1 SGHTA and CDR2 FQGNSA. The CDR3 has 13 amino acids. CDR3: CASRSGQPTPLHF. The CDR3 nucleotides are TGTGCCAGCAGGTCGGGACAGCCGACACCCCTCCACTTT.

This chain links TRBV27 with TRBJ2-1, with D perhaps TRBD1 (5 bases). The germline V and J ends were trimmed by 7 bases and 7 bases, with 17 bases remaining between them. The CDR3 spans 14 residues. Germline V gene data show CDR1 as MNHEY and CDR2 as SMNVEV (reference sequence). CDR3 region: CASTSQGNRNEQFF. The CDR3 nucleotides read TGTGCCAGCACGTCTCAAGGCAACAGGAATGAGCAGTTCTTC.

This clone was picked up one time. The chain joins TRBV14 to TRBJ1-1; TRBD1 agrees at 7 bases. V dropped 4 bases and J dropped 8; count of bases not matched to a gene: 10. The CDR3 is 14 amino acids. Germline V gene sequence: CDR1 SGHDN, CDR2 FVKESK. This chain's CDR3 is CASSRTLTDREAFF. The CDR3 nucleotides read TGTGCCAGCAGCCGGACTCTAACGGACAGGGAAGCTTTCTTT.

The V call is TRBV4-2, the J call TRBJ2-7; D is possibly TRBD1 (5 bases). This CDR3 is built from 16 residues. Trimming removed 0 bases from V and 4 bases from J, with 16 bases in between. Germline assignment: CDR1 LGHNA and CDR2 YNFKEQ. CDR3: CASSQDRQGGSYEQYF. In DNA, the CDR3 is TGTGCCAGCAGCCAAGATCGGCAGGGCGGCTCATACGAGCAGTACTTC.

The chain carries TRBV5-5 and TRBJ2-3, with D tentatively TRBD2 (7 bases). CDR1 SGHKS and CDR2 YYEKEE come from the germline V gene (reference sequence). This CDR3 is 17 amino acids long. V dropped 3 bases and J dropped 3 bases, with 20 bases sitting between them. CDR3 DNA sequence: TGTGCCAGCAGCTCGGCGGGGGCTCGAATGGGGACAGATACGCAGTATTTT. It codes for CASSSAGARMGTDTQYF.

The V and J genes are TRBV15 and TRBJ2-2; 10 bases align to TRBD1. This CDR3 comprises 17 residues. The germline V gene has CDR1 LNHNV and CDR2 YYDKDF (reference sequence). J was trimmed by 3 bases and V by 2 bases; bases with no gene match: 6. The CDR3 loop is CATSRTIGTGDTGELFF. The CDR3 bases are TGTGCCACCAGCAGAACGATTGGGACAGGGGACACCGGGGAGCTGTTTTTT.

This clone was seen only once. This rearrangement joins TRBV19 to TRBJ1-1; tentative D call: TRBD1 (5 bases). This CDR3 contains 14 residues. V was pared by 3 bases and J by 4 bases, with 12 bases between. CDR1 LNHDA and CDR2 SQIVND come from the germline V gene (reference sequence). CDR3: CASSILEGVTEAFF. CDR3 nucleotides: TGTGCCAGTAGTATTTTAGAAGGGGTCACTGAAGCTTTCTTT.

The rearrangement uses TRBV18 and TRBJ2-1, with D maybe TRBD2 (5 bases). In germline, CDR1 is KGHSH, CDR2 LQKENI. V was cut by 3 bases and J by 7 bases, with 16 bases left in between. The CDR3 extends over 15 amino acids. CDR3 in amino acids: CASSPKRIRGNEQFF. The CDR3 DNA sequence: TGTGCCAGCTCACCGAAGCGGATCCGCGGAAATGAGCAGTTCTTC.

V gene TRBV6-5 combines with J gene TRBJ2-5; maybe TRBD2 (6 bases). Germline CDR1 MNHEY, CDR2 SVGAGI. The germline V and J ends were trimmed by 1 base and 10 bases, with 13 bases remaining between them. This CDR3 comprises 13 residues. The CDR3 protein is CASSYWGEDVQYF. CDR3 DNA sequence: TGTGCCAGCAGTTACTGGGGGGAAGATGTCCAGTACTTC.

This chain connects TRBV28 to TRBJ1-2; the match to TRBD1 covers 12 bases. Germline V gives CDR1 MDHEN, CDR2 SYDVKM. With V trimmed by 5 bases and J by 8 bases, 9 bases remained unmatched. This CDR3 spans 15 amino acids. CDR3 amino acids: CASSKLGQGAIGYTF. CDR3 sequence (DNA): TGTGCCAGCAGTAAGCTGGGACAGGGGGCAATCGGCTACACCTTC.

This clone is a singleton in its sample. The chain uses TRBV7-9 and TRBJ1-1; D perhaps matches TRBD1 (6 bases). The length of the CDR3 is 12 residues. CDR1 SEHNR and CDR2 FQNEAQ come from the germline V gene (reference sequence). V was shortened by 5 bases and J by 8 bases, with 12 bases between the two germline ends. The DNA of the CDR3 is TGTGCCAGCAGCCCGCCCGGGACAGAAGCTTTCTTT. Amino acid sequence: CASSPPGTEAFF.

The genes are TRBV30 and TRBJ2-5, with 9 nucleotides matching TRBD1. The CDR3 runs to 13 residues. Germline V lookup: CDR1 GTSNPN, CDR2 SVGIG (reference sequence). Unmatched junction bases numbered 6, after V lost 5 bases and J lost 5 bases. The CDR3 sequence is CAWDTGGRETQYF. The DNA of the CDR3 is TGTGCCTGGGATACAGGGGGCCGGGAGACCCAGTACTTC.

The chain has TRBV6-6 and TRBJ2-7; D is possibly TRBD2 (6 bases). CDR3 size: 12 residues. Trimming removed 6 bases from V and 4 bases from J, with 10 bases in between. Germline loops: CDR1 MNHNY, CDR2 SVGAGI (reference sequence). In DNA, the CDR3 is TGTGCCAGCAGCCTGACTAGTTACGAGCAGTACTTC. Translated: CASSLTSYEQYF.